This T cell receptor beta chain emerged from a study of breast tumors, draining lymph nodes, adjacent tissues. TCRdb passed the multiplex PCR reads through MiXCR, listing each CDR3 protein once. The sample holds some 130,000 distinct CDR3 sequences, 15% to 20% seen once. Breast cancer patients provided tissue from their axillary draining lymph nodes. The germline gives CDR1 SGHNT, CDR2 YYREEE (reference sequence). The CDR3 spans 13 residues. The V and J ends lost 5 bases and 3 bases respectively, with 8 bases between them. In regard to this clonotype: Its cognate antigen is unknown.

General observations from the study: Findings are consistent with lymph node origin and intratumoral expansion of most tumor T cells. That most tumor T cells come from lymph nodes remained unproven. Luminal-like breast cancer showed significantly higher tumor–nontumor repertoire similarity than basal-like. Tumor TCR diversity was below lymph nodes but above nontumor tissue.

The sample was axillary lymph node tissue. This chain links TRBV5-4 with TRBJ2-2; the D is unclear. The receptor's source is a female donor with breast cancer. Some clones in this sample may be carry-over from other donors' samples. This CDR3 reads CASSSRYTGELFF. In DNA, the CDR3 is TGTGCCAGCAGTTCTAGGTACACCGGGGAGCTGTTTTTT.